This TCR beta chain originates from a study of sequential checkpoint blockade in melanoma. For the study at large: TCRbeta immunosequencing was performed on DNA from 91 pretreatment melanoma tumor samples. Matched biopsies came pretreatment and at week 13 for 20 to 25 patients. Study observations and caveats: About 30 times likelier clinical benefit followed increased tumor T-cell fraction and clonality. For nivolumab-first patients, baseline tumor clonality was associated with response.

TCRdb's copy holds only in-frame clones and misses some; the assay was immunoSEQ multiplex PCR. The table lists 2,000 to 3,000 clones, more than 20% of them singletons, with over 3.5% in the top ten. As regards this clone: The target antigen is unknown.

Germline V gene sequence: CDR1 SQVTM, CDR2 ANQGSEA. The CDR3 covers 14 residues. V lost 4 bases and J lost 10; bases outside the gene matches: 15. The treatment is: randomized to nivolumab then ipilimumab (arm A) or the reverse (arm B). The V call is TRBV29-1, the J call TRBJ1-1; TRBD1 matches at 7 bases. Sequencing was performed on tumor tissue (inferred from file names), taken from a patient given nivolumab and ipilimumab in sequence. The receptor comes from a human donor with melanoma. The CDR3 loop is CSVGDRKPVLVAFF. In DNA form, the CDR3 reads TGCAGCGTTGGGGACAGAAAACCCGTATTAGTAGCTTTCTTT.